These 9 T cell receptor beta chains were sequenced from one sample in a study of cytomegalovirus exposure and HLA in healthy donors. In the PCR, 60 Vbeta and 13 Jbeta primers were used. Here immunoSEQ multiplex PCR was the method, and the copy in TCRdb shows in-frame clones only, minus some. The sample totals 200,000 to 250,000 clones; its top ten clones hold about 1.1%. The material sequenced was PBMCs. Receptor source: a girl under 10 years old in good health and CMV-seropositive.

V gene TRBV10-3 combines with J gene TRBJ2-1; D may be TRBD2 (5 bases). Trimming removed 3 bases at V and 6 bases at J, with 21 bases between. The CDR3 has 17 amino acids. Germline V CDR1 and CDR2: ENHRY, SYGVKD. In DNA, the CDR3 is TGTGCCATCAGTGACCTATCGAGGGAGTCCAATGGCAATGAGCAGTTCTTC. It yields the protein CAISDLSRESNGNEQFF.

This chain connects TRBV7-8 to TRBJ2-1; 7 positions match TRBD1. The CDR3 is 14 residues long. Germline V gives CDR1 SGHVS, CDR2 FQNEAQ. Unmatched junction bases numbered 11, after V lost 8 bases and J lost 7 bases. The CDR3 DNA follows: TGTGCCAGCGTCACCGGGACAGTGCGTAATGAGCAGTTCTTC. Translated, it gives CASVTGTVRNEQFF.

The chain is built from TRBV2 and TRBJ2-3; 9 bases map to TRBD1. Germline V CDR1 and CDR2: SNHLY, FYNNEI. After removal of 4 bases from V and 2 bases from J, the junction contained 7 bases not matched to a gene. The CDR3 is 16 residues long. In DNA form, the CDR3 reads TGTGCCAGCAGTGCCGGGACAGGGTCGGACACAGATACGCAGTATTTT. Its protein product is CASSAGTGSDTDTQYF. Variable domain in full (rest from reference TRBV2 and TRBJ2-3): EPEVTQTPSHQVTQMGQEVILRCVPISNHLYFYWYRQILGQKVEFLVSFYNNEISEKSEIFDDQFSVERPDGSNFTLKIRSTKLEDSAMYFCASSAGTGSDTDTQYFGPGTRLTVL.

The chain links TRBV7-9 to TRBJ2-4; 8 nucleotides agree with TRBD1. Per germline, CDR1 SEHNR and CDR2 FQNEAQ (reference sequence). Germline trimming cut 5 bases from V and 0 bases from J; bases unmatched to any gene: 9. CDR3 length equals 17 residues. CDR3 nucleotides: TGTGCCAGCAGCCCAACAGACGGACAGGGAGCCAAAAACATTCAGTACTTC. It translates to CASSPTDGQGAKNIQYF.

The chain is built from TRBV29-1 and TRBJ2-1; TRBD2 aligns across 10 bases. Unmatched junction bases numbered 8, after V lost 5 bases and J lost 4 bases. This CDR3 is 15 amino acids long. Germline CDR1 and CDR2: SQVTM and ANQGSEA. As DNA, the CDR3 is TGCAGCGTTTACTCTAGCGGGAGCGGTTACAATGAGCAGTTCTTC. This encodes CSVYSSGSGYNEQFF.

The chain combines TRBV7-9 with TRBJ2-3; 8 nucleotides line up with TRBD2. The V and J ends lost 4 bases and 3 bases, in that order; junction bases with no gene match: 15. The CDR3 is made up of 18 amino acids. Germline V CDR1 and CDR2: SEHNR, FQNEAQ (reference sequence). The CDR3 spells CASSSPQSGGAVTDTQYF. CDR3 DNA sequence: TGTGCCAGCAGCTCCCCACAGAGCGGGGGCGCCGTGACAGATACGCAGTATTTT.

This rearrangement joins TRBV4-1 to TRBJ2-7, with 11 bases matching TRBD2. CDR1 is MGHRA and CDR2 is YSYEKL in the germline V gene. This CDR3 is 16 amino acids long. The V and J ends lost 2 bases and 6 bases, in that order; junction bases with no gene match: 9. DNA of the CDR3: TGCGCCAGCAGCCAAAGGGCTCTAGCGGGAGGAGGCGAGCAGTACTTC. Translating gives CASSQRALAGGGEQYF.

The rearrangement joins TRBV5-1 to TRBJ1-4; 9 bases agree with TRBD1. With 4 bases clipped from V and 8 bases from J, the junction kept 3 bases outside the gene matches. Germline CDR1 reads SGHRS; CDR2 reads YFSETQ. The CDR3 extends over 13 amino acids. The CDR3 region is CASSPDRGEKLFF. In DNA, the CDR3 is TGCGCCAGCAGCCCCGACAGGGGGGAAAAACTGTTTTTT.

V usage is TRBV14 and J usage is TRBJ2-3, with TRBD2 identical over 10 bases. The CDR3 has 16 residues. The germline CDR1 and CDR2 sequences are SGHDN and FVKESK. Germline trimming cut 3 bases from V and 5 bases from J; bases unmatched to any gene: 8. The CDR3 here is CASSQQPAGGGDTQYF. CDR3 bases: TGTGCCAGCAGCCAGCAGCCAGCGGGAGGGGGAGATACGCAGTATTTT.